One and the same sample provided the 17 T cell receptor beta chains below, sequenced in a study of T cells after yellow fever vaccination. TCRdb reprocessed the 5' RACE reads with MiXCR, giving one entry per CDR3 protein. The sample has around 250,000 distinct CDR3 sequences, about 7% seen once. The specimen was CD4+ T cells sorted from PBMCs, collected 15 days after the yellow fever booster vaccination. The receptor source for this set is a man in his thirties or forties who received the YFV17D yellow fever vaccine.

The chain carries TRBV6-5 and TRBJ2-1; 10 positions agree with TRBD2. Germline CDR1 and CDR2: MNHEY and SVGAGI. The CDR3 consists of 17 residues. V lost 0 bases to trimming and J lost 4 bases; unmatched junction nucleotides: 6. The CDR3 is CASSYSWLAGEYNEQFF. CDR3 coding DNA: TGTGCCAGCAGTTACTCATGGCTAGCGGGAGAGTACAATGAGCAGTTCTTC.

Points on this clonotype: A much more abundant neighbour one base away suggests this may be a read error. V usage is TRBV20-1 and J usage is TRBJ2-4; D possibly uses TRBD1 or TRBD2 (6 bases each). Germline CDR1 and CDR2: DFQATT and SNEGSKA (reference sequence). The CDR3 sequence is 14 residues long. V dropped 3 bases and J dropped 6 bases, with 15 bases sitting between them. CDR3 nucleotide sequence: TGCAGTGCTAGTTCCGGGGGCCGAACAAACATTCAGTACTTC. As protein: CSASSGGRTNIQYF.

This clonotype was seen more than once but under ten times. The chain carries TRBV5-1 and TRBJ2-1, with TRBD2 identical over 14 bases. In germline, CDR1 is SGHRS, CDR2 YFSETQ. The ends lost 4 bases at V and 0 bases at J; junction bases unmatched: 9. The CDR3 sequence is 19 residues long. This chain's CDR3 is CASSLIAGTSGSSYNEQFF. As DNA, the CDR3 is TGCGCCAGCAGCCTGATTGCCGGGACTAGCGGGAGCTCCTACAATGAGCAGTTCTTC.

This clonotype was seen repeatedly, ten times or more. The chain has TRBV7-2 and TRBJ2-3; D uncertain. CDR3 length: 14 residues. Germline lookup yields CDR1 SGHTA and CDR2 FQGNSA. V gave up 3 bases and J gave up 0 bases, with 7 bases separating them. The CDR3 region is CASSLGPSTDTQYF. DNA of the CDR3: TGTGCCAGCAGCTTGGGTCCTAGCACAGATACGCAGTATTTT. Full variable domain (outside the CDR3, taken from reference TRBV7-2 and TRBJ2-3): GAGVSQSPSNKVTEKGKDVELRCDPISGHTALYWYRQSLGQGLEFLIYFQGNSAPDKSGLPSDRFSAERTGGSVSTLTIQRTQQEDSAVYLCASSLGPSTDTQYFGPGTRLTVL.

This clonotype was seen at least ten times. The rearrangement joins TRBV20-1 to TRBJ2-1; 13 nucleotides match TRBD2. The J segment lost 13 bases and the V segment lost 0 bases, leaving 6 bases of the junction unmatched. Germline CDR1 is DFQATT and CDR2 is SNEGSKA (reference sequence). This CDR3 spans 14 amino acids. The chain's CDR3 is CSARDPGLAGYQFF. CDR3 in DNA: TGCAGTGCTAGAGATCCGGGACTAGCGGGATATCAGTTCTTC.

J is TRBJ2-1 and V is TRBV6-2 or TRBV6-3, with TRBD2 matching over 7 bases. Per the germline V gene, CDR1 is MNHEY and CDR2 is SVGEGT. J lost 7 bases, V lost 0 bases, and 6 bases had no gene match. The CDR3 totals 15 residues. CDR3 protein: CASSYSGGGMNEQFF. CDR3 coding DNA: TGTGCCAGCAGTTACTCGGGGGGAGGGATGAATGAGCAGTTCTTC.

This clonotype was detected ten times or more. In DNA, the CDR3 is TGTGCCAGCAGAAGGGTCAGCGGGAGCACCGGGGAGCTGTTTTTT. The encoded protein is CASRRVSGSTGELFF. V is TRBV7-9 and J is TRBJ2-2; 8 bases match TRBD2. The germline CDR1 and CDR2 sequences are SEHNR and FQNEAQ (reference sequence). Germline trimming cut 6 bases from V and 4 bases from J; bases unmatched to any gene: 7. The CDR3 has 15 residues.

This clonotype was detected many times. The J gene is TRBJ2-1, the V gene TRBV10-3; the D gene is possibly TRBD1 (5 bases). This CDR3 comprises 12 residues. Germline assignment: CDR1 ENHRY and CDR2 SYGVKD. V lost 7 bases to trimming and J lost 7 bases, with 11 bases between them. The CDR3 spells CAIKGIENEQFF. The DNA for the CDR3 is TGTGCCATCAAGGGGATCGAAAATGAGCAGTTCTTC.

In its sample, this clonotype was seen many times. J is TRBJ1-5 and V is TRBV4-3; D uncertain. CDR1 is LGHNA and CDR2 is YSLEER in the germline V gene. V lost 4 bases and J lost 2, with 12 bases in between. The CDR3 has 15 residues. The DNA for the CDR3 is TGCGCCAGCAGCCTCCCGGGGAAGCGCAATCAGCCCCAGCATTTT. This translates into CASSLPGKRNQPQHF.

The DNA of the CDR3 is TGTGCCAGCTCGGACGGAGGTTTCCCTTCACCCCTCCACTTT. Residues: CASSDGGFPSPLHF. The gene calls are TRBV27 and TRBJ1-6; D is undetermined. V was trimmed by 8 bases and J by 9 bases, leaving 17 bases between them. CDR1 is MNHEY and CDR2 is SMNVEV in the germline V gene (reference sequence). This CDR3 comprises 14 residues.

In this sample, this clonotype turned up a few times. V and J are TRBV5-4 and TRBJ2-2; TRBD2 matches at 7 bases. The trim removed 0 bases at V and 5 bases at J, leaving 4 bases unmatched. The CDR3 consists of 15 residues. Looked up from germline, CDR1 is SGHNT and CDR2 is YYREEE (reference sequence). The CDR3 sequence: CASSLALADTGELFF. CDR3 nucleotide sequence: TGTGCCAGCAGCTTGGCTCTAGCGGATACCGGGGAGCTGTTTTTT. The whole variable domain, filled in from reference TRBV5-4 and TRBJ2-2, reads ETGVTQSPTHLIKTRGQQVTLRCSSQSGHNTVSWYQQALGQGPQFIFQYYREEENGRGNFPPRFSGLQFPNYSSELNVNALELDDSALYLCASSLALADTGELFFGEGSRLTVL.

This clonotype appeared many times. The rearrangement joins TRBV5-1 to TRBJ2-1, with D unresolved. Trimming cost V 0 bases and J 5 bases, with 9 bases left between them. Per germline, CDR1 SGHRS and CDR2 YFSETQ. The CDR3 contains 14 residues. CDR3 DNA sequence: TGCGCCAGCAGCTTGGACCAACGTAACAATGAGCAGTTCTTC. Protein sequence: CASSLDQRNNEQFF.

There are many counts of this clonotype. The chain links TRBV5-1 to TRBJ2-7, with D perhaps matching TRBD2 (6 bases). Germline V gives CDR1 SGHRS, CDR2 YFSETQ. The length of the CDR3 is 13 residues. V lost 4 bases to trimming and J lost 4 bases, with 12 bases between them. The CDR3 bases are TGCGCCAGCAGCGCGGCTGGGAGGTACGAGCAGTACTTC. Its protein is CASSAAGRYEQYF.

The table lists this clonotype with a few counts. The chain has TRBV7-9 and TRBJ2-3; unclear D gene. Germline CDR1 SEHNR, CDR2 FQNEAQ (reference sequence). The CDR3 consists of 17 residues. V lost 1 base, J lost 6 bases, and 20 bases lay in between. CDR3 DNA sequence: TGTGCCAGCAGCTTAGAGCCAGGAAGCCCCTCCGGTGATACGCAGTATTTT. Translation gives CASSLEPGSPSGDTQYF.

The genes are TRBV20-1 and TRBJ2-3; D may be TRBD1 (6 bases). The germline gives CDR1 DFQATT, CDR2 SNEGSKA (reference sequence). V dropped 5 bases and J dropped 2 bases, with 17 bases sitting between them. CDR3 length: 15 amino acids. In DNA form, the CDR3 reads TGCAGTGCTCATGGGGGCTTTTCCACCACAGATACGCAGTATTTT. Amino acid sequence: CSAHGGFSTTDTQYF.

This clonotype was detected many times. The V gene is TRBV7-2, the J gene TRBJ2-3; D is uncertain. The V and J ends lost 5 bases and 0 bases respectively, with 12 bases between them. This CDR3 spans 15 amino acids. Germline V gives CDR1 SGHTA, CDR2 FQGNSA. The CDR3 spells CASSLSGPSTDTQYF. For the CDR3, the DNA is TGTGCCAGCAGCCTTAGTGGCCCTAGCACAGATACGCAGTATTTT.

This clonotype was observed many times. The V call is TRBV29-1, the J call TRBJ2-1, with D uncertain. The CDR3 runs to 10 residues. V was trimmed by 3 bases and J by 12 bases, leaving 9 bases between them. The germline CDR1 and CDR2 sequences are SQVTM and ANQGSEA. The CDR3 DNA sequence: TGCAGCGTTGACGAGGCCCTGCAGTTCTTC. Translation gives CSVDEALQFF.